This T cell receptor (beta chain) was captured by sequencing in a study of cytomegalovirus exposure and HLA in healthy donors. General study points: Reports showed the classifier diagnosing cytomegalovirus status with high specificity and sensitivity. A few of the chains that were CMV-associated were confirmed in vitro to be specific for CMV antigens. The study labeled about 160 TCR beta chains cytomegalovirus-associated.

The V gene's germline CDR1 is LNHDA and CDR2 SQIVND (reference sequence). This CDR3 comprises 14 residues. Trimming removed 3 bases at V and 4 bases at J, with 10 bases between. Separate from the roughly 720-subject first cohort, the 120-subject validation cohort was the one that the donors belonged to. Regarding this clone: As yet, its antigen is unknown.

The method was immunoSEQ multiplex PCR; TCRdb's version includes in-frame clones alone and lacks a portion of them. The data show over 200,000 clones, with 90% seen just once and 3% to 3.5% held by the top ten. The chain is built from TRBV19 and TRBJ1-5; no definite D call. The sequenced sample consisted of PBMCs. This receptor was taken from a woman in her twenties or thirties in good health and CMV-seronegative. The CDR3 protein is CASSMLSANQPQHF. The CDR3 DNA reads TGTGCCAGTAGTATGTTGTCGGCTAATCAGCCCCAGCATTTT.